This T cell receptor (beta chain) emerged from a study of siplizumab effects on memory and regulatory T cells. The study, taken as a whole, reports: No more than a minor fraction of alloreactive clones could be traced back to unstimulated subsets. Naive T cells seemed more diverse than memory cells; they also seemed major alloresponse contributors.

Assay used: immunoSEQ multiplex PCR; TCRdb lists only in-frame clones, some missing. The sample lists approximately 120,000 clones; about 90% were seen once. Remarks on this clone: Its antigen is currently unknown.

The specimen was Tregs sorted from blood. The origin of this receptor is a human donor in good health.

CDR3 protein: CASSYGPQLRAFF. CDR3 DNA: TGTGCCAGCAGTTACGGGCCCCAATTGCGGGCTTTCTTT. The chain recombines TRBV6-5 with TRBJ1-1; no reliable D call. Germline V gene data show CDR1 as MNHEY and CDR2 as SVGAGI. CDR3 size: 13 residues. Trimming took 2 bases from V and 11 from J, leaving 15 bases between them.